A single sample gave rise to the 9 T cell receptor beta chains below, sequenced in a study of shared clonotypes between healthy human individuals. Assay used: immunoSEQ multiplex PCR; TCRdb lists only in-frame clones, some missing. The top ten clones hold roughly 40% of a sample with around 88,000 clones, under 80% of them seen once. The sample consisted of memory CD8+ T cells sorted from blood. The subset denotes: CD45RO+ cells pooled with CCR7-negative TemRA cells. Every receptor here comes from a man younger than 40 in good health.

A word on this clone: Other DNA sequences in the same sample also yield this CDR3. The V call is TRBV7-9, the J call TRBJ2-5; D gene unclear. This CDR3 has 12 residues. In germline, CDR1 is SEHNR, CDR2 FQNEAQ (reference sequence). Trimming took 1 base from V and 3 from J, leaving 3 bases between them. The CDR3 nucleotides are TGTGCCAGCAGCTTAGAAGAAGAGACCCAGTACTTC. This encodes CASSLEEETQYF.

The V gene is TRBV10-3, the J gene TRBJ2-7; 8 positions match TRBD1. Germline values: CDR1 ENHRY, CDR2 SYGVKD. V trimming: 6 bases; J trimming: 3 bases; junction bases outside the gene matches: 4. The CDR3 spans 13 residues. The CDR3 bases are TGTGCCATCAGACGACAGGGGATCTACGAGCAGTACTTC. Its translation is CAIRRQGIYEQYF.

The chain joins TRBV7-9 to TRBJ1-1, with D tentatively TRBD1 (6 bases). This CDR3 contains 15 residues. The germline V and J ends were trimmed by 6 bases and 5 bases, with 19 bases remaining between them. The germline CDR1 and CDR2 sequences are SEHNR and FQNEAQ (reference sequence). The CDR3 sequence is CASRAAGGARTEAFF. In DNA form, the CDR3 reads TGTGCCAGCAGGGCCGCGGGGGGCGCGCGGACTGAAGCTTTCTTT. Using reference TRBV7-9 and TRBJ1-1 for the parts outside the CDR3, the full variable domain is DTGVSQNPRHKITKRGQNVTFRCDPISEHNRLYWYRQTLGQGPEFLTYFQNEAQLEKSRLLSDRFSAERPKGSFSTLEIQRTEQGDSAMYLCASRAAGGARTEAFFGQGTRLTVV.

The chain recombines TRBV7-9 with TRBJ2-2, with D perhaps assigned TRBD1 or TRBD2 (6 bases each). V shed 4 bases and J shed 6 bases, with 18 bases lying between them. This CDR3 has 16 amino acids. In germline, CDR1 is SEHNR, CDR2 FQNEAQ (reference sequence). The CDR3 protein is CASSSRGGRGPGELFF. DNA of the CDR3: TGTGCCAGCAGCTCTAGAGGGGGGCGAGGTCCCGGGGAGCTGTTTTTT.

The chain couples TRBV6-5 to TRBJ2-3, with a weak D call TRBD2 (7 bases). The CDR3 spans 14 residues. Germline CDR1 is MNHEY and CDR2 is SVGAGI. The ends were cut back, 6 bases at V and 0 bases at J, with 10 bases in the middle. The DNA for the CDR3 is TGTGCCAGCAGGGGGGGGCTTAGCACAGATACGCAGTATTTT. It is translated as CASRGGLSTDTQYF.

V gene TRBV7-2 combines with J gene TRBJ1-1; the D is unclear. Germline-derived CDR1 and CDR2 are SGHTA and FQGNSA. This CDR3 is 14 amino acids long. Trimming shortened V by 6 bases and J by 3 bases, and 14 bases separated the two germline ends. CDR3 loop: CASRFGGWDTEAFF. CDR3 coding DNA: TGTGCCAGCAGGTTTGGAGGTTGGGACACTGAAGCTTTCTTT.

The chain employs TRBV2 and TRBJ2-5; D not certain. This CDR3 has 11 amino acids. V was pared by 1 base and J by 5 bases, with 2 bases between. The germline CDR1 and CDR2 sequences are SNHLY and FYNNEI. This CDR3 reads CASSEGETQYF. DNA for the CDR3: TGTGCCAGCAGTGAAGGGGAGACCCAGTACTTC.

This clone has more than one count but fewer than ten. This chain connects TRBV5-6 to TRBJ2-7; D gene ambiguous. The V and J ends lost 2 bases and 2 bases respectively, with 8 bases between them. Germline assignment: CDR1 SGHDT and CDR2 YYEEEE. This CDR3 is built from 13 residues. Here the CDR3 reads CASSLTNAYEQYF. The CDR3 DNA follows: TGTGCCAGCAGCTTAACGAATGCCTACGAGCAGTACTTC.

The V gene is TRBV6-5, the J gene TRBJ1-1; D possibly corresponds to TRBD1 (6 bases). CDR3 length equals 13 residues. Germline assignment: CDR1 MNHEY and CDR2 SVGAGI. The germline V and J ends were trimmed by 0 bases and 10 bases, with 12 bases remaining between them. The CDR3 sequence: CASSYSTGDRAFF. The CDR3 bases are TGTGCCAGCAGTTACTCGACAGGTGATAGAGCTTTCTTT.